A selection of T cell receptor beta chains follows, all from one sample in a study of early T cells in non-severe SARS-CoV-2 infection. TCRdb re-analysed the 5' RACE reads in MiXCR, keeping a single row per CDR3 protein. The table records over 20,000 distinct CDR3 sequences, 4.8% of them present only once. The sequenced sample was whole blood. The receptors shown here come from an adult who was a healthcare worker with PCR-confirmed SARS-CoV-2 infection or an uninfected control (not recorded which). Both conserved end residues are part of each CDR3. The D gene is left open where the match is weak. Part of the rows lack a size; the others show once, few, many or a class for expanded clones.

D | size | J | V | DNA | CDR3
NA | many | TRBJ1-4 | TRBV12-3/TRBV12-4 | TGTGCCAGCAGTTCCGATAAGAGAGTAACTAATGAAAAACTGTTTTTT | CASSSDKRVTNEKLFF
NA | many | TRBJ2-3 | TRBV12-3/TRBV12-4 | TGTGCCAGCAGTCTCCGGGGGGCCCACACAGATACGCAGTATTTT | CASSLRGAHTDTQYF
TRBD1 | NA | TRBJ2-1 | TRBV7-2 | TGTGCCAGCAGCTTAGGGACAGGGGAGAATGAGCAGTTCTTC | CASSLGTGENEQFF
NA | few | TRBJ1-2 | TRBV19 | TGTGCCAGTAGTATAGACGCGGACAGATTTAACTATGGCTACACCTTC | CASSIDADRFNYGYTF
TRBD2 | many | TRBJ2-1 | TRBV5-1 | TGCGCCAGCAGCTTGGAGGCTAGCGGGAGCTCCTACAATGAGCAGTTCTTC | CASSLEASGSSYNEQFF
NA | many | TRBJ2-3 | TRBV19 | TGTGCCAGTAGTATGACTGTGGCCGTTTATGGTACGCAGTATTTT | CASSMTVAVYGTQYF
TRBD2 | many | TRBJ2-1 | TRBV29-1 | TGCAGCGTCAACTCACTAGCGTCGAGCTCCTACAATGAGCAGTTCTTC | CSVNSLASSSYNEQFF
NA | many | TRBJ1-2 | TRBV11-2 | TGTGCCAGCAGCTTACCGAGGACCCTCCTCGGGGAGGGCTACACCTTC | CASSLPRTLLGEGYTF
TRBD2 | medium-sized | TRBJ2-1 | TRBV15 | TGTGCCACCAGCACGACTAGCGGGGGATACAATGAGCAGTTCTTC | CATSTTSGGYNEQFF
TRBD1 | many | TRBJ2-2 | TRBV28 | TGTGCCAGCAGTCGGGACAGACAAAACACCGGGGAGCTGTTTTTT | CASSRDRQNTGELFF